This TCR beta chain is from a study of cytomegalovirus exposure and HLA in healthy donors. Study-wide findings and caveats: According to a subsequent analysis, TCR clusters identified in the first cohort showed a tendency to co-occur across the 100 to 150 validation repertoires.

The assay was immunoSEQ multiplex PCR, and TCRdb's table has in-frame clones only and misses some. In the table there are 260,000 or so clones, roughly 90% of which are singletons. Trimming removed 5 bases at V and 2 bases at J, with 16 bases between. Germline CDR1 and CDR2: MDHEN and SYDVKM. There are 15 residues in the CDR3. In the case of this clone: Its specificity is unknown.

The clonotype originates from a woman between 18 and 29 years old in good health and CMV-seronegative. This rearrangement joins TRBV28 to TRBJ2-7; possibly TRBD1 for D (5 bases). The sample was PBMCs. In nucleotides, the CDR3 is TGTGCCAGCAGTGCTCTGAGACAGTTAGCCTACGAGCAGTACTTC. Residues: CASSALRQLAYEQYF. Using reference TRBV28 and TRBJ2-7 for the parts outside the CDR3, the full variable domain is DVKVTQSSRYLVKRTGEKVFLECVQDMDHENMFWYRQDPGLGLRLIYFSYDVKMKEKGDIPEGYSVSREKKERFSLILESASTNQTSMYLCASSALRQLAYEQYFGPGTRLTVT.